This record covers a single T cell receptor (beta chain). Its antigen target is currently unknown. No clone much larger than this one lies a single base away; base qualities are absent. The donors were healthy, HIV-negative adults with no recently reported acute infections or vaccinations. Every donor was a Caucasian adult living in Nashville, Tennessee, USA. Magnetic negative selection was used to enrich CD4+ T cells, after which naive cells were positively selected on CD45RA and the negative fraction became the memory subset. Blood was obtained by leukapheresis, after which PBMCs were separated by Ficoll-Histopaque density gradient centrifugation and cryopreserved in liquid nitrogen vapor phase. Analytical flow cytometry was used to check the purity and quantity of every magnetically sorted T cell population. Each sorted fraction had its genomic DNA isolated and then quantified by UV absorbance on a Nanodrop 2000c.

There are 14 amino acids in the CDR3, from cysteine to phenylalanine inclusive. CDR3 DNA only is kept here, 42 bases in frame from base 1. Unmatched junction bases come to 10, with V trimmed by 5 bases and J by 5 bases. For CDR1 and CDR2, the germline V gene lists SGHRS and YFSETQ. The data stem from a study of shared clonotypes between healthy human individuals (dated by TCRdb to the early 2020s). Looking at the study overall: Two women and a few men aged 18 to 49 years were included in the cohort. For each donor, CD4 naive and CD4 memory were each run on three plates, CD8 naive on two plates, and CD8 memory on one plate. To estimate repertoire size and how much clonotypes are shared between individuals, the study performed deep sequencing of blood TCR repertoires from five healthy adults. To increase sequencing depth and limit assay-specific biases, TCR repertoire library preparation and sequencing were carried out by different laboratories using diverse techniques. Leukapheresis yielded between about 0.9 and 10 billion PBMCs per donor.

TCR CDR3 regions were amplified from genomic DNA by multiplex PCR using the deep immunoSEQ assay. For each cell subset, the extracted genomic DNA was distributed evenly across all wells of several immunoSEQ 96-well plates, and each plate served as one replicate. Each replicate PCR for sorted subsets received around 0.2 ug genomic DNA, equal to 30,000 or so T cell genomes. The purified libraries were quantified using a Qubit 3.0 fluorometer, sized with a Bioanalyzer 2100, and then quantified again using the KAPA Library Quantification kit. Every immunoSEQ 96-well plate was sequenced on a dedicated single-read 150-cycle Illumina NextSeq 550 flow cell. From the authors' description of their analysis: Because only junctional sequences without quality scores were contained in the immunoSEQ output, filtering matching that applied to full-length reads could not be performed. Sequences were annotated with PyIR, a Python wrapper for IgBLAST v1.9, and V/J genes and CDR3 were assigned using IMGT germline references. Reads were filtered out if the reads had weak V/J assignments (E-value above 1e-6), no CDR3, stop codons, out-of-frame junctions, or ambiguous translated residues. V3J clonotypes were defined by identical inferred V gene, J gene, and CDR3 amino acid sequence. To compute the percentage overlap between repertoires, the number of shared unique clonotypes was divided by the size of the smaller repertoire. Three approaches were used to assess repertoire richness: RTK rarefaction, the Chao1 estimator, and Recon v2.1 estimates of unobserved clonotypes. Generation probabilities were computed with OLGA for all TCRbeta clonotypes obtained by the gDNA method from a few donors. TCRdb's version of the immuneACCESS table is confined to in-frame rearrangements and falls short of the full clone set. An unresolved V gene accounts for under half of the shortfall where checked; the remainder is of unknown origin. V and J calls plus clone size are reproduced from that table; the DNA served to infer D and trimming. The sample profile shows some 2 million clones; 85% to 95% of them were found once. Of the sample, 0.13% falls within the top ten clones.

Overall study outcomes, separate from this receptor: Across a handful of donors, roughly 5% of naive CD4, 3.5% of naive CD8, 2.3% of memory CD4, and 0.4% of memory CD8 clonotypes were shared. Because the study included a small number of donors, the genetic and exposure-history diversity represented was limited. Sampling was restricted to blood, and TCR repertoires in tissues likely differ from the TCR repertoires found in blood. Pairwise subsampling led to the expectation that sequencing depth would affect the degree of clonotype sharing among donors. Rarefaction of sorted-subset datasets indicated incomplete sequencing despite the large sequencing depth. Estimated clonotype richness was generally larger for naive than for memory subsets. Compared with non-shared clonotypes, the clonotypes found in all four sorted-subset donors had higher generation probabilities.

Sequencing input: naive CD4+ T cells sorted from blood. The cell subset or site tag for this specimen amounts to: CD45RA+ positively selected. The receptor was isolated from a man aged 18 to 35 in good health. Recombination connected TRBV5-1 to TRBJ2-7; 7 nucleotides in the junction match TRBD1. The sequenced DNA is TGCGCCAGCAGTGAACTATCTACAGGGGACGAGCAGTACTTC. This gives the protein CASSELSTGDEQYF. The CDR3 plus the reference TRBV5-1 and TRBJ2-7 genes for the other parts give the full variable domain: KAGVTQTPRYLIKTRGQQVTLSCSPISGHRSVSWYQQTPGQGLQFLFEYFSETQRNKGNFPGRFSGRQFSNSRSEMNVSTLELGDSALYLCASSELSTGDEQYFGPGTRLTVT.